The rows below give T cell receptor beta chains drawn from one sample of a study of blood T cell repertoires in COVID-19. The protocol was immunoSEQ multiplex PCR, while the TCRdb copy is restricted to in-frame clones and leaves out a portion. Among 150,000 to 180,000 clones listed, 70% to 85% were seen once. Sequencing was performed on peripheral blood. Source of these receptors: a woman aged 55-69 years with acute or convalescent COVID-19. CDR3s include the opening cysteine and the closing phenylalanine or tryptophan. D genes are given only for firm matches. Rows give clone size only sometimes, using once, few, many, or a class for an expanded clone.

d_call	v_call	clone_size	j_call	cdr3_aa	cdr3_nt
NA	TRBV5-4	NA	TRBJ1-2	CASSLAVYGYTF	TGTGCCAGCAGCTTGGCGGTCTATGGCTACACCTTC
NA	TRBV25-1	NA	TRBJ2-5	CASSEPARETQYF	TGTGCCAGCAGTGAGCCAGCCAGGGAGACCCAGTACTTC
NA	TRBV2	NA	TRBJ2-3	CASSGPGGSDTQYF	TGTGCCAGCAGTGGTCCAGGAGGGTCAGATACGCAGTATTTT
NA	TRBV19	NA	TRBJ1-4	CASSISSVSNEKLFF	TGTGCCAGTAGTATTTCTTCCGTTTCCAATGAAAAACTGTTTTTT
TRBD1	TRBV11-2	few	TRBJ1-1	CASSLMGQGTEAFF	TGTGCCAGCAGCTTAATGGGACAGGGGACTGAAGCTTTCTTT
TRBD1	TRBV19	NA	TRBJ1-1	CASSFEGGEGTNTEAFF	TGTGCCAGTAGTTTCGAAGGGGGCGAGGGGACGAACACTGAAGCTTTCTTT
TRBD1	TRBV4-2	NA	TRBJ2-5	CASSTDRGGETQYF	TGTGCCAGCAGCACGGACAGGGGCGGGGAGACCCAGTACTTC
NA	TRBV5-4	NA	TRBJ2-2	CASSSSRVVGELFF	TGTGCCAGCAGTTCAAGCAGGGTCGTCGGGGAGCTGTTTTTT
NA	TRBV11-1	NA	TRBJ2-5	CASSLANPSQETQYF	TGTGCCAGCAGCTTAGCTAATCCTAGCCAAGAGACCCAGTACTTC
TRBD1	TRBV5-1	NA	TRBJ1-1	CASSLTGQAGGTTEAFF	TGCGCCAGCAGCTTAACCGGACAGGCTGGCGGGACCACTGAAGCTTTCTTT
TRBD1	TRBV30	once	TRBJ1-4	CAWSQDRGPWQKLFF	TGTGCCTGGAGTCAAGACAGGGGACCTTGGCAAAAACTGTTTTTT
NA	TRBV19	NA	TRBJ1-1	CASSTIQALNTEAFF	TGTGCCAGTAGTACGATACAGGCTTTGAACACTGAAGCTTTCTTT
TRBD1	TRBV7-2	NA	TRBJ1-2	CASSLVFSGGNYGYTF	TGTGCCAGCAGCTTAGTCTTTTCAGGGGGCAACTATGGCTACACCTTC
TRBD1	TRBV7-2	NA	TRBJ2-2	CASSLRGPGTGELFF	TGTGCCAGCAGCTTGAGGGGGCCGGGGACCGGGGAGCTGTTTTTT
TRBD2	TRBV9	NA	TRBJ2-2	CASSTLAGGRGELFF	TGTGCCAGCAGCACCTTAGCGGGGGGCCGCGGGGAGCTGTTTTTT
NA	TRBV20-1	NA	TRBJ2-7	CSALSGDEQYF	TGCAGTGCTTTGTCGGGGGACGAGCAGTACTTC
TRBD1	TRBV6-5	NA	TRBJ2-7	CASRRQGDGAYEQYF	TGTGCCAGCAGAAGACAGGGTGATGGGGCCTACGAGCAGTACTTC
TRBD2	TRBV4-1	NA	TRBJ2-3	CASSLPSGGRSDTQYF	TGCGCCAGCAGCCTTCCGAGCGGGGGGCGGTCAGATACGCAGTATTTT
NA	TRBV5-1	NA	TRBJ2-3	CASSSPLANEPDTQYF	TGCGCCAGCAGCTCCCCACTAGCAAACGAGCCAGATACGCAGTATTTT
NA	TRBV6-6	NA	TRBJ1-5	CASSYATGVYNQPQHF	TGTGCCAGCAGTTACGCGACCGGGGTCTATAATCAGCCCCAGCATTTT
NA	TRBV30	NA	TRBJ2-2	CAYVTGTGYTGELFF	TGTGCCTACGTAACAGGTACCGGTTACACCGGGGAGCTGTTTTTT
NA	TRBV9	NA	TRBJ1-4	CASSVGSLNEKLFF	TGTGCCAGCAGCGTAGGCAGTCTTAATGAAAAACTGTTTTTT
NA	TRBV6-6	NA	TRBJ1-6	CASSSQGLNSPLHF	TGTGCCAGCAGTTCGCAGGGCCTTAATTCACCCCTCCACTTT
NA	TRBV6-5	few	TRBJ1-1	CASWETLNTEAFF	TGTGCCTCGTGGGAGACCCTGAACACTGAAGCTTTCTTT
TRBD1	TRBV28	NA	TRBJ1-1	CASSPQDRGTEAFF	TGTGCCAGCAGTCCCCAGGACAGGGGTACTGAAGCTTTCTTT
TRBD1	TRBV19	once	TRBJ1-4	CASSSTTGGKLFF	TGTGCCAGTAGTTCGACGACAGGGGGAAAACTGTTTTTT
NA	TRBV2	once	TRBJ2-5	CASSEGLPKRTQYF	TGTGCCAGCAGTGAGGGACTTCCGAAGAGGACCCAGTACTTC
TRBD1	TRBV6-5	NA	TRBJ1-2	CASSRTGGSYGYTF	TGTGCCAGCAGTCGGACAGGGGGCAGCTATGGCTACACCTTC
NA	TRBV7-2	NA	TRBJ1-3	CASSLPSGNTIYF	TGTGCCAGCAGCTTACCTTCTGGAAACACCATATATTTT
NA	TRBV5-1	NA	TRBJ1-1	CASSIDPGGSTEAFF	TGCGCCAGCAGCATAGATCCGGGAGGGAGCACTGAAGCTTTCTTT
NA	TRBV6-1	NA	TRBJ1-1	CASSEPRGRSEAFF	TGTGCCAGCAGTGAACCACGAGGCCGCTCTGAAGCTTTCTTT
TRBD1	TRBV7-3	NA	TRBJ1-1	CASSIRTGGGNTEAFF	TGTGCCAGCAGCATACGGACAGGGGGCGGCAACACTGAAGCTTTCTTT
NA	TRBV19	once	TRBJ1-5	CASSIGRGYSNQPQHF	TGTGCCAGTAGTATTGGAAGGGGTTATAGCAATCAGCCCCAGCATTTT
TRBD1	TRBV7-9	NA	TRBJ2-5	CASSLSTGPETQYF	TGTGCCAGCAGCCTTTCGACAGGGCCAGAGACCCAGTACTTC
NA	TRBV28	few	TRBJ1-5	CASSFLAGWDNQPQHF	TGTGCCAGCAGTTTTCTGGCAGGGTGGGACAATCAGCCCCAGCATTTT
NA	TRBV6-5	NA	TRBJ1-6	CASRSSSGGLPLHF	TGTGCCAGCAGAAGTAGCTCCGGGGGGTTACCCCTCCACTTT
NA	TRBV29-1	NA	TRBJ2-3	CSAPYSDTQYF	TGCAGCGCTCCTTATTCAGATACGCAGTATTTT
NA	TRBV27	NA	TRBJ1-2	CASSFVGETGNYGYTF	TGTGCCAGCAGTTTCGTAGGGGAAACAGGGAACTATGGCTACACCTTC
TRBD1	TRBV19	NA	TRBJ1-2	CASSKPGQGDYGYTF	TGTGCCAGTAGTAAACCAGGACAGGGTGACTATGGCTACACCTTC
NA	TRBV3-1/TRBV3-2	NA	TRBJ1-3	CASSQQMTTGNTIYF	TGTGCCAGCAGCCAACAGATGACTACCGGAAACACCATATATTTT
TRBD2	TRBV10-3	NA	TRBJ2-2	CAISHQLAGGANTGELFF	TGTGCCATCAGCCATCAACTAGCGGGGGGAGCGAACACCGGGGAGCTGTTTTTT
NA	TRBV10-3	NA	TRBJ1-4	CAISGVDEKLFF	TGTGCCATCTCCGGGGTGGATGAAAAACTGTTTTTT
NA	TRBV3-1/TRBV3-2	once	TRBJ1-2	CASSPLQNYGYTF	TGTGCCAGCAGCCCTTTGCAGAACTATGGCTACACCTTC
NA	TRBV3-1/TRBV3-2	NA	TRBJ1-2	CASSHQGGYTF	TGTGCCAGCAGCCATCAGGGTGGCTACACCTTC
NA	TRBV7-2	NA	TRBJ1-5	CASSLVAGFDNQPQHF	TGTGCCAGCAGCTTAGTGGCGGGGTTCGATAATCAGCCCCAGCATTTT